The T cell receptor (beta chain) under discussion was sequenced for a study of naive and memory T cell subsets. For blood and skin samples, reverse transcription used TCR alpha and beta constant primers. Four PCR rounds used nested alpha and beta constant region primers plus the SP2 primer. TCRdb used MiXCR to reprocess the 5' RACE reads, holding one entry per CDR3 protein. The data contain over 25,000 distinct CDR3 sequences, under 30% of them singletons. This clonotype is deemed medium-sized. The antigen is not known. RNA was extracted from around 2.7 ml of whole blood of healthy adults. TCR cDNA received a 3' ligated oligonucleotide that carried a UMI. Reverse transcription used DNase-treated unsorted total RNA, aiming for about 1 to 1000 ng. Deletions cut 5 bases from V and 0 bases from J, with 11 bases between. Germline lookup yields CDR1 LNHDA and CDR2 SQIVND (reference sequence). This CDR3 is 15 amino acids long.

General study results and limits: Potentially, T cell activation and differentiation skew this RNA-based measurement.

The rearrangement links TRBV19 to TRBJ1-5; tentative D call: TRBD1 (6 bases). This receptor was taken from a female donor in good health. This chain's CDR3 is CASSVGQTSNQPQHF. The CDR3, as DNA: TGTGCCAGTAGTGTTGGACAGACTAGCAATCAGCCCCAGCATTTT. The full variable domain, its missing parts supplied by reference TRBV19 and TRBJ1-5, is DGGITQSPKYLFRKEGQNVTLSCEQNLNHDAMYWYRQDPGQGLRLIYYSQIVNDFQKGDIAEGYSVSREKKESFPLTVTSAQKNPTAFYLCASSVGQTSNQPQHFGDGTRLSIL.